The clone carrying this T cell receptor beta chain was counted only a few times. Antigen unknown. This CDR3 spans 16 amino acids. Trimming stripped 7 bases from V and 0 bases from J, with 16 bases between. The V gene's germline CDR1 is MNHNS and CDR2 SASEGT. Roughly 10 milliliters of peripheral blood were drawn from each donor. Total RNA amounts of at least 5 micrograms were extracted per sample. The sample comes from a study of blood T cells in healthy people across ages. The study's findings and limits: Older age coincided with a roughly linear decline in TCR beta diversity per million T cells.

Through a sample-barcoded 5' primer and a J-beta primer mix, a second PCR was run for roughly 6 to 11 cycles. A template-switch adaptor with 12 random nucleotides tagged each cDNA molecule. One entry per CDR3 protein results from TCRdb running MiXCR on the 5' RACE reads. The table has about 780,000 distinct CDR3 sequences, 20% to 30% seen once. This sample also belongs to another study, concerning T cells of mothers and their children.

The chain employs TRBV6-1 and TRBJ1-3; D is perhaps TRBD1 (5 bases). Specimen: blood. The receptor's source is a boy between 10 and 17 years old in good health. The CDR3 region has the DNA TGTGCCAGCACCCTTGGCAGGGTGGCCTCTGGAAACACCATATATTTT. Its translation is CASTLGRVASGNTIYF.